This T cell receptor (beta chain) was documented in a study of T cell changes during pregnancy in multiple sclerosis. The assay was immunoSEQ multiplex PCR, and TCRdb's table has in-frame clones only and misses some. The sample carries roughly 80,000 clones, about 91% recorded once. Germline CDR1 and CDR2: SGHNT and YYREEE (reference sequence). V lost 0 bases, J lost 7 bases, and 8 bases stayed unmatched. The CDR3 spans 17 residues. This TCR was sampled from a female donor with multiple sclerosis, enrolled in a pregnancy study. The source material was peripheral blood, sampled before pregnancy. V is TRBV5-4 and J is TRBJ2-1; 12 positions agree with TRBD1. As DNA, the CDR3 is TGTGCCAGCAGCTTGGCTCCGGGACAGGGGGCGCGGAATGAGCAGTTCTTC. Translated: CASSLAPGQGARNEQFF.